This T cell receptor (beta chain) is drawn from a study of control samples from healthy donors and cancer patients. Generated by immunoSEQ multiplex PCR, the TCRdb table keeps only in-frame clones and is missing some. The table records some 130,000 clones, less than 90% of them present only once. Trimming took 3 bases from V and 2 from J, leaving 15 bases between them. The CDR3 spans 15 residues. Germline CDR1 SGHTS, CDR2 YDEGEE. The origin of this receptor is a woman aged 25 to 39 in good health. The chain joins TRBV5-8 to TRBJ2-7; tentative D call: TRBD1 (6 bases). Sequenced: blood. The CDR3 DNA follows: TGTGCCAGCAGCTCACAGGGAGTAGGCACCTACGAGCAGTACTTC. Residues: CASSSQGVGTYEQYF.